Detailed here is one TCR beta chain. This CDR3 comprises 15 residues. Trimming removed 4 bases from V and 1 base from J, with 13 bases in between. The germline gives CDR1 LNHDA, CDR2 SQIVND (reference sequence). The sample comes from a study of blood T cell repertoires in COVID-19. As for the study in general: The study drew acute and convalescent COVID-19 samples from the United States, Italy and Spain. PBMCs, B-cell-depleted T cells, or T cells provided the cDNA or gDNA that made up the material.

Here immunoSEQ multiplex PCR was the method, and the copy in TCRdb shows in-frame clones only, minus some. The table includes about 210,000 clones, about 86% detected once. V usage is TRBV19 and J usage is TRBJ1-1; D might be TRBD1 (6 bases). The source of this sequence is a woman between 45 and 60 years old with acute or convalescent COVID-19. Sequencing input: peripheral blood. The CDR3 is CASSKNRDWNTEAFF. CDR3 bases: TGTGCCAGTAGTAAGAACAGGGATTGGAACACTGAAGCTTTCTTT.